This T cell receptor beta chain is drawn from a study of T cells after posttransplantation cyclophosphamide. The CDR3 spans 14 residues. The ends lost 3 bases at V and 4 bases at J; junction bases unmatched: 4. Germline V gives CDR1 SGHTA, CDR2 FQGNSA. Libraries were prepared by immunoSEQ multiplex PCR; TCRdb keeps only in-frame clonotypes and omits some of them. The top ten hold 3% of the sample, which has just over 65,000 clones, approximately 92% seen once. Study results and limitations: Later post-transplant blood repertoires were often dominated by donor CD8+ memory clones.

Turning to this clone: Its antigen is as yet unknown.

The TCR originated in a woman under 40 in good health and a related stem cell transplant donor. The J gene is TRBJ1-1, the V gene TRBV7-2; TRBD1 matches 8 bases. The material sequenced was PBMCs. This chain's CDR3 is CASSFQGASTEAFF. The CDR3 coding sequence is TGTGCCAGCAGCTTTCAGGGGGCGAGCACTGAAGCTTTCTTT.